This TCR beta chain was captured by sequencing in a study of Ad26.COV2.S vaccination and SARS-CoV-2 variants. The overall study: Within the COV1001 Ad26.COV2.S trial arm, the donor was enrolled. Study-wide results and caveats: Placebo recipients had lower spike-specific TCR breadth than vaccine recipients.

Treatment in this sample: roughly 18 received Ad26.COV2.S at low or high dose, single or two shots; several received placebo; per-sample allocation not given. At day 63 after the first vaccine or placebo injection, samples were drawn. In regard to this clone: The antigen remains unidentified.

This CDR3 contains 17 residues. The V gene end was trimmed by 4 bases and the J gene end by 5 bases; junction bases not matched to a gene: 10. Germline V gene sequence: CDR1 LGHDT, CDR2 YNNKEL (reference sequence). Sequencing used immunoSEQ multiplex PCR; TCRdb keeps in-frame clones, though not all of them. Altogether some 320,000 clones are present, just over 85% being singletons, with the ten largest covering roughly 2.1%. The input for sequencing was peripheral blood, taken in a trial of Ad26.COV2.S vaccine versus placebo. This chain uses TRBV3-1 (or the pseudogene TRBV3-2) with TRBJ2-2; 10 bases fit TRBD1. This TCR derives from a person aged 18-65 years who received the Ad26.COV2.S COVID-19 vaccine or a placebo. The CDR3 sequence is CASSPSGTGVFTGELFF. The DNA of the CDR3 is TGTGCCAGCAGCCCTTCTGGGACAGGGGTTTTTACCGGGGAGCTGTTTTTT.